This T cell receptor beta chain was obtained from a study of tumor and adjacent non-tumor tissue in lung cancer. General study points: Significantly higher TCR diversity was found in tumor than normal lung.

Comment on this clonotype: As yet, its antigen is unknown. Compared with germline, one end of the junction differs, possibly owing to a read error.

A modified ARM-PCR protocol with three rounds of nested PCR amplified TCRbeta. TCRdb reprocessed the multiplex PCR reads with MiXCR, giving one entry per CDR3 protein. The repertoire holds under 250,000 distinct CDR3 sequences, around 70% seen once, with about 25% in the top ten. This CDR3 is 15 amino acids long. Germline CDR1 reads KGHSH; CDR2 reads LQKENI. RNA was extracted from bulk tissue without any cell sorting. The specimen sequenced was lung tumor tissue. The sequence derives from a man aged 55 to 70 with non-small cell lung cancer. The rearrangement links TRBV18 to TRBJ2-3; tentative D call: TRBD2 (6 bases). CDR3 residues: CASSPTSQGTDMQYF. Written as DNA, the CDR3 is TGTGCCAGCTCACCCACTAGCCAAGGCACAGATATGCAGTATTTT.